This T cell receptor beta chain was sequenced during a study of blood T cell repertoires in COVID-19. About the research overall: There were acute and convalescent COVID-19 samples, and they came from the United States, Italy and Spain. PBMCs, B-cell-depleted T cells, or T cells provided the cDNA or gDNA that made up the material.

Original methodology: For nucleated cells, counts were estimated from reference gene primer amplification. Here immunoSEQ multiplex PCR was the method, and the copy in TCRdb shows in-frame clones only, minus some. V and J calls and clone size are as listed in that table; D and trimming were resolved from the DNA. Among more than 250,000 clones listed, 75% to 90% were seen once. This clonotype originated in a woman younger than 45 who had recovered from COVID-19. The sequenced material came from peripheral blood.

In nucleotides, the CDR3 is TGTGCCAGCAGCGTAGCGGGAGGGGGAAACATTCAGTACTTC. This translates into CASSVAGGGNIQYF. The chain uses TRBV2 and TRBJ2-4, with 11 bases aligning to TRBD2. CDR1 is SNHLY and CDR2 is FYNNEI in the germline V gene. This CDR3 has 14 amino acids. The junction had 4 bases not matched to a gene; V was cut back by 6 bases and J by 6 bases.